This entry lists 10 T cell receptor beta chains sequenced from one sample in a study of T cells in Graves' hyperthyroidism and ophthalmopathy. RNA transcripts provided the source from which TCR beta CDR3 regions were amplified. First-round RT-PCR targeting the TCR CDR3 was performed with the HTBI primer set. TCRdb fed the multiplex PCR reads into MiXCR, producing one record per CDR3 protein. The sample lists approximately 630,000 distinct CDR3 sequences, about 17% occurring once. The sequenced sample was blood. These TCRs come from a woman aged 25 to 39 with Graves' hyperthyroidism.

This clonotype turned up a few times. The chain links TRBV20-1 to TRBJ1-2; perhaps TRBD1 as D (6 bases). V gave up 5 bases and J gave up 4 bases, with 11 bases separating them. CDR1 DFQATT and CDR2 SNEGSKA come from the germline V gene (reference sequence). The CDR3 spans 12 residues. The CDR3 coding sequence is TGCAGTGCTCCGGGGGCGGGCTATGGCTACACCTTC. Its protein is CSAPGAGYGYTF.

This clonotype was picked up many times. V usage is TRBV28 and J usage is TRBJ2-1; 13 bases map to TRBD2. The germline V gene encodes CDR1 MDHEN and CDR2 SYDVKM. The CDR3 totals 16 residues. The V segment lost 4 bases and the J segment 9 bases; nucleotides outside the gene matches: 9. CDR3 protein: CASSYPGLAGAIEQFF. The CDR3 DNA reads TGTGCCAGCAGTTACCCCGGACTAGCGGGAGCCATTGAGCAGTTCTTC.

The chain carries TRBV4-3 and TRBJ2-1; the match to TRBD2 covers 9 bases. Germline V lookup: CDR1 LGHNA, CDR2 YSLEER. The CDR3 loop spans 13 amino acids. V lost 4 bases to trimming and J lost 9 bases; unmatched junction nucleotides: 4. The chain's CDR3 is CASSRVAGVEQFF. The CDR3 nucleotides read TGCGCCAGCAGCCGGGTAGCGGGAGTTGAGCAGTTCTTC.

This clonotype came up many times. The chain links TRBV2 to TRBJ2-7, with unresolved D. Germline CDR1 reads SNHLY; CDR2 reads FYNNEI. The CDR3 loop spans 13 amino acids. V lost 5 bases and J 3 bases, leaving 11 bases between the germline ends. The CDR3 DNA reads as TGTGCCAGCAGTCCCCGTTCTGACTACGAGCAGTACTTC. Its translation is CASSPRSDYEQYF.

The chain uses TRBV9 and TRBJ2-1, with TRBD2 matching over 15 bases. The CDR3 consists of 18 residues. V shed 4 bases and J 9 bases; nucleotides not matched to a gene: 14. Germline CDR1 SGDLS, CDR2 YYNGEE. Here the CDR3 reads CASSHRTSGRAGSAEQFF. DNA of the CDR3: TGTGCCAGCAGCCATCGGACTAGCGGGAGGGCCGGGAGCGCTGAGCAGTTCTTC.

This clonotype was counted ten times or more. The chain has TRBV28 and TRBJ2-1; D unclear. Germline lookup yields CDR1 MDHEN and CDR2 SYDVKM. Trimming pared 2 bases from V and 5 bases from J, leaving 10 bases between. The CDR3 consists of 14 residues. The CDR3 nucleotides read TGTGCCAGCAGTTTAGGGTCGCTCGACAATGAGCAGTTCTTC. Translation gives CASSLGSLDNEQFF. The variable domain in full, with the rest retrieved from reference TRBV28 and TRBJ2-1, is DVKVTQSSRYLVKRTGEKVFLECVQDMDHENMFWYRQDPGLGLRLIYFSYDVKMKEKGDIPEGYSVSREKKERFSLILESASTNQTSMYLCASSLGSLDNEQFFGPGTRLTVL.

This clonotype was detected only a few times. V usage is TRBV18 and J usage is TRBJ2-7; TRBD1 agrees at 10 bases. Losses at the gene ends were 1 base for V and 5 bases for J; bases not matched to a gene: 5. Germline V gives CDR1 KGHSH, CDR2 LQKENI. This CDR3 contains 15 residues. CDR3 residues: CASSPLGTGDDEQYF. CDR3 DNA sequence: TGTGCCAGCTCACCACTGGGGACAGGGGACGACGAGCAGTACTTC. The full variable domain, rest sourced from reference TRBV18 and TRBJ2-7, is NAGVMQNPRHLVRRRGQEARLRCSPMKGHSHVYWYRQLPEEGLKFMVYLQKENIIDESGMPKERFSAEFPKEGPSILRIQQVVRGDSAAYFCASSPLGTGDDEQYFGPGTRLTVT.

The table lists this clonotype with a few counts. The chain employs TRBV24-1 and TRBJ1-4, with 7 bases that match TRBD1. Germline CDR1 reads KGHDR; CDR2 reads SFDVKD. The V gene end was trimmed by 1 base and the J gene end by 1 base; junction bases not matched to a gene: 5. This CDR3 has 17 amino acids. CDR3: CATSDFLGQETNEKLFF. In DNA, the CDR3 is TGTGCCACCAGTGATTTCTTAGGACAGGAAACTAATGAAAAACTGTTTTTT.

This clonotype came up a few times. The DNA of the CDR3 is TGTGCCATCAGCGAAACACAGGGGGTCTATCTCTACGAGCAGTACTTC. Amino acid sequence: CAISETQGVYLYEQYF. The J gene is TRBJ2-7, the V gene TRBV10-3, with 8 positions matching TRBD1. V lost 6 bases to trimming and J lost 3 bases; unmatched junction nucleotides: 13. The CDR3 covers 16 residues. CDR1 and CDR2 (germline): ENHRY, SYGVKD.

This clonotype was picked up a small number of times. The chain is built from TRBV7-6 and TRBJ2-3; 9 nucleotides match TRBD2. V dropped 7 bases and J dropped 5; count of bases not matched to a gene: 10. The CDR3 spans 15 residues. CDR1 and CDR2 from the germline V gene are SGHVS and FNYEAQ. In DNA, the CDR3 is TGTGCCAGCAATAGGGCGGGAGGGCCTGTAGATACGCAGTATTTT. This codes for CASNRAGGPVDTQYF.